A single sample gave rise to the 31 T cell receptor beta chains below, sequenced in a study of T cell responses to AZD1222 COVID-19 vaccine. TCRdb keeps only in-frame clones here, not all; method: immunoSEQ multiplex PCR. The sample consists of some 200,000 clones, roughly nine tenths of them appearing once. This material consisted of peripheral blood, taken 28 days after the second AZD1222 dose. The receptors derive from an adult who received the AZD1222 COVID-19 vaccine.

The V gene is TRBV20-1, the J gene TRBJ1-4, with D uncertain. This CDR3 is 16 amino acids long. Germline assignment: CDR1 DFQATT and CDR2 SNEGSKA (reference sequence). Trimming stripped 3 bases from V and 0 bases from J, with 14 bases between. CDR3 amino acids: CSASIRGGTTNEKLFF. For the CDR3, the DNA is TGCAGTGCTAGTATCCGGGGAGGGACAACTAATGAAAAACTGTTTTTT.

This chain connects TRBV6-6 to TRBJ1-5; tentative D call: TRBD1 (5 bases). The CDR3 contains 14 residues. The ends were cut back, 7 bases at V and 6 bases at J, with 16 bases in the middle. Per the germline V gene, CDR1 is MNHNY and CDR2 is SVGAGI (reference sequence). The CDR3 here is CASTLGASGQPQHF. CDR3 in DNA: TGTGCCAGCACCCTCGGGGCGTCGGGTCAGCCCCAGCATTTT.

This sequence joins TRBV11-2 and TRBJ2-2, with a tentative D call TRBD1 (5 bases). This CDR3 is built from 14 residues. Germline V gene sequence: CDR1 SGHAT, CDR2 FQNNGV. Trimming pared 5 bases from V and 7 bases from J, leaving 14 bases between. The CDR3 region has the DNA TGTGCCAGCAGCCCTATGGGGCGAGACGGGGAGCTGTTTTTT. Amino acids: CASSPMGRDGELFF.

DNA for the CDR3: TGTGCCAGCAATCGGGGCACAGATACGCAGTATTTT. Its protein is CASNRGTDTQYF. V usage is TRBV11-3 and J usage is TRBJ2-3; D is ambiguous. The V end lost 7 bases, the J end lost 1 base, and 6 bases lay between the germline ends. This CDR3 has 12 residues. Per germline, CDR1 SGHNT and CDR2 YENEEA.

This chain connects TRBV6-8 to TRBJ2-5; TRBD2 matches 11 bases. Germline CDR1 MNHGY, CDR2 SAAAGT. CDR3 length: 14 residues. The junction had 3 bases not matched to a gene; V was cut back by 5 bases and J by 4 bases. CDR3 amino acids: CASSTGLAGETQYF. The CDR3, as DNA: TGTGCCAGCAGTACCGGACTAGCGGGAGAGACCCAGTACTTC.

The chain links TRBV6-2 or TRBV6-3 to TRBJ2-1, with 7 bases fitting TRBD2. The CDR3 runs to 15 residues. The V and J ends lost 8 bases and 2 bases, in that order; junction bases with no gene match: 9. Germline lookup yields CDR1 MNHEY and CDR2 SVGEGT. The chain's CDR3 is CASGRVGGTYNEQFF. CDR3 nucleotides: TGTGCCAGCGGCCGGGTGGGAGGGACCTACAATGAGCAGTTCTTC.

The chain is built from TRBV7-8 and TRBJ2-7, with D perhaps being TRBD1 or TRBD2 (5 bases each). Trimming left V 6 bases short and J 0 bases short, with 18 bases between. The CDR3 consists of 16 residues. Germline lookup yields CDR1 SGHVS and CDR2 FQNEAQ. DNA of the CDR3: TGTGCCAGCAGTCGTCCCACCGGGACCGGCTCCTACGAGCAGTACTTC. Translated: CASSRPTGTGSYEQYF.

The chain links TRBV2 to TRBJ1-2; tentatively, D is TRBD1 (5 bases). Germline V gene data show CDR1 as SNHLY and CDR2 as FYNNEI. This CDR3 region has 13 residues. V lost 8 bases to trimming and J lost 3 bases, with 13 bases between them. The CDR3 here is CASGQTGYYGYTF. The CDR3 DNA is TGTGCCAGCGGTCAAACAGGATACTATGGCTACACCTTC.

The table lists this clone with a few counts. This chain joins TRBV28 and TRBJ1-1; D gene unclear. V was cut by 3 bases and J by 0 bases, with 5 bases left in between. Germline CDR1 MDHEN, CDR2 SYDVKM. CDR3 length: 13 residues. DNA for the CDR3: TGTGCCAGCAGTTTGTGGCTGAACACTGAAGCTTTCTTT. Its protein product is CASSLWLNTEAFF.

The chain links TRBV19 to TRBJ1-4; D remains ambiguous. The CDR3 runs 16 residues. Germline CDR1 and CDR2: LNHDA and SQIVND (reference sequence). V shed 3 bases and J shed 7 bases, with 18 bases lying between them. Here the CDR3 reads CASSIDSGIGREKLFF. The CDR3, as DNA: TGTGCCAGTAGTATCGATTCGGGGATTGGGCGTGAAAAACTGTTTTTT.

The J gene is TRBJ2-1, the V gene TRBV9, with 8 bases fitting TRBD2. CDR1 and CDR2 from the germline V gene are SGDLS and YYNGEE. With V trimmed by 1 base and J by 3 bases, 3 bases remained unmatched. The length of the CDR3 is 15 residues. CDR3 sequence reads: CASSVRLAGYNEQFF. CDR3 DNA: TGTGCCAGCAGCGTACGGCTAGCGGGCTACAATGAGCAGTTCTTC.

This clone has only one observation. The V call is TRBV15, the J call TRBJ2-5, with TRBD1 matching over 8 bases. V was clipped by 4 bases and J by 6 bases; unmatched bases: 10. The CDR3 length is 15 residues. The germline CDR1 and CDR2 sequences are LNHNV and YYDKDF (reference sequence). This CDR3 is CATSTRQGIRKTQYF. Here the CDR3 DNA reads TGTGCCACCAGCACCCGACAGGGGATAAGAAAGACCCAGTACTTC.

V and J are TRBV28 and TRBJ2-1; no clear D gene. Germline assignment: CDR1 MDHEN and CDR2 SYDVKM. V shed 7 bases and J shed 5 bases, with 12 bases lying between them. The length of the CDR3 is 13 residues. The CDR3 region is CASNPEDHNEQFF. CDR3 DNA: TGTGCCAGCAACCCAGAGGATCACAATGAGCAGTTCTTC. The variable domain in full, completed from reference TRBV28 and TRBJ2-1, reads DVKVTQSSRYLVKRTGEKVFLECVQDMDHENMFWYRQDPGLGLRLIYFSYDVKMKEKGDIPEGYSVSREKKERFSLILESASTNQTSMYLCASNPEDHNEQFFGPGTRLTVL.

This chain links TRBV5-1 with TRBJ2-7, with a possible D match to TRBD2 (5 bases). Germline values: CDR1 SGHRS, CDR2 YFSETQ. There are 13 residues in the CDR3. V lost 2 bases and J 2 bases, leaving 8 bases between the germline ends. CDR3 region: CASSFDGTYEQYF. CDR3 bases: TGCGCCAGCAGCTTCGACGGGACCTACGAGCAGTACTTC.

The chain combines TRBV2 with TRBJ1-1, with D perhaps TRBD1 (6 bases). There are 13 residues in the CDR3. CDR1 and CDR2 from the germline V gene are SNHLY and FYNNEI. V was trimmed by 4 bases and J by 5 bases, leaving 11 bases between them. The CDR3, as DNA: TGTGCCAGCAGTGGGGGGGGGCGTACTGAAGCTTTCTTT. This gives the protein CASSGGGRTEAFF.

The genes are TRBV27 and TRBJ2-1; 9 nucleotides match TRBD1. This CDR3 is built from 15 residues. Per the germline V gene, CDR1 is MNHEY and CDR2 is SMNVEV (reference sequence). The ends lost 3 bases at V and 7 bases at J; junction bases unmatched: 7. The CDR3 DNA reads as TGTGCCAGCAGTTTCGAACAGGGGGCTCGAAATGAGCAGTTCTTC. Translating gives CASSFEQGARNEQFF.

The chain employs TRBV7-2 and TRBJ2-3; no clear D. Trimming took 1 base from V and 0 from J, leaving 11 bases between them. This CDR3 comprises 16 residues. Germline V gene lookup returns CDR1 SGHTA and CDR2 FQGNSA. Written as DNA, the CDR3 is TGTGCCAGCAGCTTAGAGGTCCCACAGAGCACAGATACGCAGTATTTT. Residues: CASSLEVPQSTDTQYF.

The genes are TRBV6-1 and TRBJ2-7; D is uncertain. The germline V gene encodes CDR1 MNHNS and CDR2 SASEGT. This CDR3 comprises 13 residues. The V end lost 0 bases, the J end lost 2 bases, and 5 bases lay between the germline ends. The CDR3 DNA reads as TGTGCCAGCAGTGAAGCAGGCACCTACGAGCAGTACTTC. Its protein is CASSEAGTYEQYF.

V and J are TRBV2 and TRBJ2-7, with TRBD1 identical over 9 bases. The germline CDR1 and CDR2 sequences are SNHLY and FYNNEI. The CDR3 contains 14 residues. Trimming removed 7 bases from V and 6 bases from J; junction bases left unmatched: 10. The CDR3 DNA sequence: TGTGCCAGCAAGAGGGACAGGGAAGGGCGCGAGCAGTACTTC. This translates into CASKRDREGREQYF.

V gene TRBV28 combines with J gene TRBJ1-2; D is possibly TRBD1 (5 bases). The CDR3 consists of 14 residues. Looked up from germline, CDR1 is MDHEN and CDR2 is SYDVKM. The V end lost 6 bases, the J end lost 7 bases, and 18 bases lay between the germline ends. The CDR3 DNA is TGTGCCAGCAGCCTCACCACAGGAGTCACTGGCTACACCTTC. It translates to CASSLTTGVTGYTF.

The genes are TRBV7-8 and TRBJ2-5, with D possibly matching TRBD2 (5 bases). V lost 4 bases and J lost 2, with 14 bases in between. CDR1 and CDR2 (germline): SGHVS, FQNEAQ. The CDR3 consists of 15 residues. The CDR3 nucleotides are TGTGCCAGCAGCTCCCGTCGCGGGTTGCAAGAGACCCAGTACTTC. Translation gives CASSSRRGLQETQYF. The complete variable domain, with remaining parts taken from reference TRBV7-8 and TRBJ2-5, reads GAGVSQSPRYKVAKRGQDVALRCDPISGHVSLFWYQQALGQGPEFLTYFQNEAQLDKSGLPSDRFFAERPEGSVSTLKIQRTQQEDSAVYLCASSSRRGLQETQYFGPGTRLLVL.

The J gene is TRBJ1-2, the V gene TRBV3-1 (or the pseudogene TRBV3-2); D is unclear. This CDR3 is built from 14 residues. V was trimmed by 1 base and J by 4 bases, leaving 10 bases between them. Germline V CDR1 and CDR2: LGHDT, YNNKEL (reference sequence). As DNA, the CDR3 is TGTGCCAGCAGCCAAGGTAATGCCCTCTATGGCTACACCTTC. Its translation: CASSQGNALYGYTF.

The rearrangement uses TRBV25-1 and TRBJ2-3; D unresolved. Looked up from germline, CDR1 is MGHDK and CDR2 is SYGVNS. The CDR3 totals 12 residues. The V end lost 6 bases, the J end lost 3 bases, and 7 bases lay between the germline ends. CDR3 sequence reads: CASRGLTDTQYF. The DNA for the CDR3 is TGTGCCAGCAGGGGTCTAACAGATACGCAGTATTTT.

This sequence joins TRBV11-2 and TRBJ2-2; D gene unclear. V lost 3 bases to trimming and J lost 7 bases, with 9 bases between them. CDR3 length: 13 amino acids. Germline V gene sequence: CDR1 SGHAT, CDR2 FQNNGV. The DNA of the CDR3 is TGTGCCAGCAGCTTGGTGGTGGTCGGGGAGCTGTTTTTT. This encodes CASSLVVVGELFF.

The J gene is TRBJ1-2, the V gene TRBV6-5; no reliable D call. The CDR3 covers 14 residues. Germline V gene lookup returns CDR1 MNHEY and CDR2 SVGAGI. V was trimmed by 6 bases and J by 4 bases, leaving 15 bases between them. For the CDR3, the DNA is TGTGCCAGCAGATCGGACGGTCTGGGCTATGGCTACACCTTC. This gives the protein CASRSDGLGYGYTF.

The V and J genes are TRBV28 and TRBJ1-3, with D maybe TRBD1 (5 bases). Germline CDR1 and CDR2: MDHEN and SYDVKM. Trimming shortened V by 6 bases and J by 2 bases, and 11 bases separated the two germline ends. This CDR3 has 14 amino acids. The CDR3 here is CASRSWGAGNTIYF. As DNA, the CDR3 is TGTGCCAGCAGGTCGTGGGGGGCTGGAAACACCATATATTTT.

This CDR3 reads CASSSGTSGSYNEQFF. The CDR3 region has the DNA TGCGCCAGCAGCTCCGGGACTAGCGGGAGTTACAATGAGCAGTTCTTC. The rearrangement links TRBV5-1 to TRBJ2-1, with TRBD2 matching 14 bases. With 3 bases clipped from V and 4 bases from J, the junction kept 3 bases outside the gene matches. This CDR3 contains 16 residues. Germline CDR1 reads SGHRS; CDR2 reads YFSETQ. Full variable domain (missing parts from reference TRBV5-1 and TRBJ2-1): KAGVTQTPRYLIKTRGQQVTLSCSPISGHRSVSWYQQTPGQGLQFLFEYFSETQRNKGNFPGRFSGRQFSNSRSEMNVSTLELGDSALYLCASSSGTSGSYNEQFFGPGTRLTVL.

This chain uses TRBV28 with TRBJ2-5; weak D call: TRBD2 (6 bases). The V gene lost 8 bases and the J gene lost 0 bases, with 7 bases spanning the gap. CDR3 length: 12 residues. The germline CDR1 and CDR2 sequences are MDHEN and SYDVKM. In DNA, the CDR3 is TGTGCCAGCCGGGGGTACCAAGAGACCCAGTACTTC. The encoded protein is CASRGYQETQYF.

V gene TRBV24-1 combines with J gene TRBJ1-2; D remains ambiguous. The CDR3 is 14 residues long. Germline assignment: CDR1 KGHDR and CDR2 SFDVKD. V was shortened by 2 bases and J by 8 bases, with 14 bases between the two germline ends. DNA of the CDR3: TGTGCCACCAGTGATTATGGGAAGGCAGGAGGCTACACCTTC. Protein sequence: CATSDYGKAGGYTF.

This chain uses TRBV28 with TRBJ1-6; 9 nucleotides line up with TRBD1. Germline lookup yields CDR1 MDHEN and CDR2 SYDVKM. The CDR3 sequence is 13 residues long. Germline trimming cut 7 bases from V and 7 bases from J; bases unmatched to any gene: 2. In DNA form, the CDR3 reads TGTGCCAGCATCGGACAGGGGAATTCACCCCTCCACTTT. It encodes CASIGQGNSPLHF.

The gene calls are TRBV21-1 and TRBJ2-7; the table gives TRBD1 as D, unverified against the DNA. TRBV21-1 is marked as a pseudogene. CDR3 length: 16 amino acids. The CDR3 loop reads CASSKALGQPTYEQYF. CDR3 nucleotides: TGTGCCAGCAGCAAAGCGCTAGGACAGCCCACCTACGAGCAGTACTTC.